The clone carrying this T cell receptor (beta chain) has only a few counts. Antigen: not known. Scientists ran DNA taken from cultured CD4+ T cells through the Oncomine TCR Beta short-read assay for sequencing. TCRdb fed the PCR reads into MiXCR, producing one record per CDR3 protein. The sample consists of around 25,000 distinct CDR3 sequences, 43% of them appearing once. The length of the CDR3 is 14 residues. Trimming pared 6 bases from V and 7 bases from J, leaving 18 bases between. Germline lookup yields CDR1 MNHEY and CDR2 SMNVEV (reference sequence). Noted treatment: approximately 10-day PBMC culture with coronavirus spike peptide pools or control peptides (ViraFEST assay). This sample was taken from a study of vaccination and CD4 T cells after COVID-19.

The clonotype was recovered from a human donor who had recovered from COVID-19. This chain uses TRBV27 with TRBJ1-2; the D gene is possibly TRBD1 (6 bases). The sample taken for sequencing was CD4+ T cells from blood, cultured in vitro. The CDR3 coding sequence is TGTGCCAGCAGCCCGCGACAGGCCTATATTGGCTACACCTTC. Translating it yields CASSPRQAYIGYTF.